These 29 T cell receptor beta chains were all obtained from the same sample, sequenced in a study of response to subunit inactivated influenza vaccine. TCRdb reprocessed the RT-PCR reads with MiXCR, giving one entry per CDR3 protein. This table holds about 540,000 distinct CDR3 sequences, 11% to 15% found once. This sample comprised PBMCs from blood, obtained 11 to 12 days after vaccination. The receptors were gathered from a man aged 45-60 years who received an inactivated influenza vaccine.

CDR3 in amino acids: CAISEQTGQPQHF. CDR3 sequence (DNA): TGTGCCATCAGTGAACAAACAGGTCAGCCCCAGCATTTT. The chain joins TRBV10-3 to TRBJ1-5; possible D gene TRBD1, 5 bases. CDR3 length equals 13 residues. Germline assignment: CDR1 ENHRY and CDR2 SYGVKD. V lost 3 bases to trimming and J lost 6 bases, with 9 bases between them.

J is TRBJ1-2 and V is TRBV20-1, with 9 bases fitting TRBD1. CDR1 is DFQATT, CDR2 SNEGSKA, per germline (reference sequence). With 0 bases clipped from V and 6 bases from J, the junction kept 8 bases outside the gene matches. There are 15 residues in the CDR3. The CDR3 region has the DNA TGCAGTGCTAGAGATGCAACAGGGGGCGTTCATGGCTACACCTTC. This translates into CSARDATGGVHGYTF.

Only a few counts were recorded for this clonotype. The V and J genes are TRBV4-2 and TRBJ1-1; possibly TRBD1 for D (5 bases). From germline, CDR1 is LGHNA and CDR2 YNFKEQ. The length of the CDR3 is 12 residues. Trimming stripped 4 bases from V and 11 bases from J, with 14 bases between. The CDR3 is CASSPVGGWAFF. The CDR3, as DNA: TGTGCCAGCAGCCCCGTGGGGGGGTGGGCTTTCTTT.

The chain links TRBV7-6 to TRBJ2-7; 14 nucleotides match TRBD2. Germline V gene data show CDR1 as SGHVS and CDR2 as FNYEAQ. V lost 5 bases and J lost 1; bases outside the gene matches: 16. This CDR3 is built from 20 residues. CDR3 DNA: TGTGCCAGCAGCCCGCCCCCCGGGACTAGCGGGAGAAGGCGATCCTACGAGCAGTACTTC. This sequence encodes CASSPPPGTSGRRRSYEQYF. Variable domain in full (rest from reference TRBV7-6 and TRBJ2-7): GAGVSQSPRYKVTKRGQDVALRCDPISGHVSLYWYRQALGQGPEFLTYFNYEAQQDKSGLPNDRFSAERPEGSISTLTIQRTEQRDSAMYRCASSPPPGTSGRRRSYEQYFGPGTRLTVT.

This clonotype was counted a few times. The chain joins TRBV29-1 to TRBJ2-4; D gene ambiguous. The V gene's germline CDR1 is SQVTM and CDR2 ANQGSEA. V lost 7 bases and J 3 bases, leaving 28 bases between the germline ends. The CDR3 spans 18 residues. CDR3 nucleotides: TGCAGCGCCCGAGCGCCTCACCCAAAAGGGCGAGGCAAAAACATTCAGTACTTC. Translation gives CSARAPHPKGRGKNIQYF. The variable domain in full, completed from reference TRBV29-1 and TRBJ2-4, reads SAVISQKPSRDICQRGTSLTIQCQVDSQVTMMFWYRQQPGQSLTLIATANQGSEATYESGFVIDKFPISRPNLTFSTLTVSNMSPEDSSIYLCSARAPHPKGRGKNIQYFGAGTRLSVL.

The chain uses TRBV5-1 and TRBJ1-4, with D perhaps TRBD1 (6 bases). The germline V gene has CDR1 SGHRS and CDR2 YFSETQ. The CDR3 extends over 14 amino acids. Trimming cost V 4 bases and J 4 bases, with 11 bases left between them. CDR3 protein: CASSPTGRNEKLFF. The CDR3 coding sequence is TGCGCCAGCAGCCCGACAGGCCGTAATGAAAAACTGTTTTTT. The full variable domain, with the rest looked up from reference TRBV5-1 and TRBJ1-4, is KAGVTQTPRYLIKTRGQQVTLSCSPISGHRSVSWYQQTPGQGLQFLFEYFSETQRNKGNFPGRFSGRQFSNSRSEMNVSTLELGDSALYLCASSPTGRNEKLFFGSGTQLSVL.

This chain connects TRBV29-1 to TRBJ2-3; 7 bases are shared with TRBD2. The CDR3 covers 15 residues. Trimming took 7 bases from V and 2 from J; bases not matched to a gene: 12. Germline V gene lookup returns CDR1 SQVTM and CDR2 ANQGSEA. Here the CDR3 reads CSAFSGSAYTDTQYF. The CDR3 DNA reads as TGCAGCGCGTTTAGCGGGTCCGCTTACACAGATACGCAGTATTTT.

The chain employs TRBV12-5 and TRBJ2-3; D might be TRBD1 (5 bases). Germline CDR1 reads LGHNT; CDR2 reads FRNRAP. The CDR3 loop spans 14 amino acids. V was shortened by 1 base and J by 3 bases, with 8 bases between the two germline ends. In DNA form, the CDR3 reads TGTGCTAGTGGTTTGGAAACAGGTACAGATACGCAGTATTTT. Its protein is CASGLETGTDTQYF. The complete variable domain, with remaining parts taken from reference TRBV12-5 and TRBJ2-3, reads DARVTQTPRHKVTEMGQEVTMRCQPILGHNTVFWYRQTMMQGLELLAYFRNRAPLDDSGMPKDRFSAEMPDATLATLKIQPSEPRDSAVYFCASGLETGTDTQYFGPGTRLTVL.

This clonotype showed up many times. V and J are TRBV5-1 and TRBJ2-5, with 8 bases identical to TRBD1. The J segment lost 3 bases and the V segment lost 7 bases, leaving 8 bases of the junction unmatched. Germline assignment: CDR1 SGHRS and CDR2 YFSETQ. The CDR3 sequence is 14 residues long. The DNA of the CDR3 is TGCGCCAGCCGGACAGGGTACATGGAAGAGACCCAGTACTTC. This gives the protein CASRTGYMEETQYF. Filled out from reference TRBV5-1 and TRBJ2-5, the complete variable domain reads KAGVTQTPRYLIKTRGQQVTLSCSPISGHRSVSWYQQTPGQGLQFLFEYFSETQRNKGNFPGRFSGRQFSNSRSEMNVSTLELGDSALYLCASRTGYMEETQYFGPGTRLLVL.

The CDR3 region has the DNA TGTGCCAGCAGTTTACCCGGGACAGGGTACACTGAAGCTTTCTTT. Protein product: CASSLPGTGYTEAFF. The genes are TRBV12-3 or TRBV12-4 and TRBJ1-1, with 9 positions matching TRBD1. J gave up 3 bases and V 2 bases, and 4 bases lay outside the gene matches. The CDR3 runs 15 residues.

This clonotype was counted only a few times. This chain connects TRBV18 to TRBJ2-7, with TRBD2 matching 8 bases. The CDR3 consists of 16 residues. V lost 4 bases to trimming and J lost 0 bases; unmatched junction nucleotides: 8. Germline CDR1 and CDR2: KGHSH and LQKENI. CDR3 loop: CASSRQPTSVSYEQYF. DNA for the CDR3: TGTGCCAGCTCACGACAACCGACTAGCGTCTCCTACGAGCAGTACTTC.

This chain uses TRBV5-6 with TRBJ1-2; tentatively, D is TRBD1 (5 bases). Germline V gene data show CDR1 as SGHDT and CDR2 as YYEEEE. This CDR3 has 13 amino acids. V was clipped by 0 bases and J by 8 bases, with 11 bases between them. CDR3 protein: CASSLERGIGYTF. CDR3 DNA sequence: TGTGCCAGCAGCTTGGAGCGGGGGATCGGCTACACCTTC.

This clonotype was recorded a few times. V is TRBV2 and J is TRBJ1-5, with 8 bases aligning to TRBD1. The J segment lost 2 bases and the V segment lost 3 bases, leaving 6 bases of the junction unmatched. The CDR3 spans 16 residues. Germline assignment: CDR1 SNHLY and CDR2 FYNNEI. This CDR3 reads CASSDYPGQGNQPQHF. In nucleotides, the CDR3 is TGTGCCAGCAGTGATTACCCGGGACAGGGCAATCAGCCCCAGCATTTT.

This clonotype has just a few counts. This sequence joins TRBV14 and TRBJ1-6; the match to TRBD1 covers 7 bases. The V and J ends lost 1 base and 7 bases, in that order; junction bases with no gene match: 4. CDR3 length: 15 amino acids. Germline V gives CDR1 SGHDN, CDR2 FVKESK. As DNA, the CDR3 is TGTGCCAGCAGCCAAGGCAGGGGGTTGAATTCACCCCTCCACTTT. It translates to CASSQGRGLNSPLHF.

This clonotype has only a few counts. The chain has TRBV11-2 and TRBJ2-3; 7 positions agree with TRBD2. This CDR3 is 16 amino acids long. Germline V lookup: CDR1 SGHAT, CDR2 FQNNGV. The J segment lost 1 base and the V segment lost 4 bases, leaving 8 bases of the junction unmatched. The chain's CDR3 is CASSSKQLARTDTQYF. The CDR3 nucleotides are TGTGCCAGCAGCTCGAAGCAACTAGCGCGCACAGATACGCAGTATTTT.

CDR3 loop: CSARARGGGTQYF. DNA of the CDR3: TGCAGTGCTAGAGCACGGGGTGGTGGGACCCAGTACTTC. The rearrangement links TRBV20-1 to TRBJ2-5, with a weak D call TRBD2 (5 bases). The CDR3 sequence is 13 residues long. With 1 base removed from V and 7 bases from J, the gap between germline ends came to 13 bases. From germline, CDR1 is DFQATT and CDR2 SNEGSKA (reference sequence).

This clonotype appeared once. The rearrangement joins TRBV6-6 to TRBJ1-1, with a tentative D call TRBD1 (6 bases). V lost 6 bases, J lost 7 bases, and 12 bases lay in between. The germline V gene encodes CDR1 MNHNY and CDR2 SVGAGI (reference sequence). The CDR3 runs to 12 residues. The CDR3 loop is CASSPADSEAFF. The DNA for the CDR3 is TGTGCCAGCAGCCCAGCGGACAGTGAAGCTTTCTTT.

V is TRBV28 and J is TRBJ2-1; D tentatively reads TRBD1 or TRBD2 (5 bases each). This CDR3 contains 15 residues. Trimming pared 7 bases from V and 4 bases from J, leaving 17 bases between. Germline CDR1 is MDHEN and CDR2 is SYDVKM. The CDR3 protein is CASTLGRAGYNEQFF. The CDR3, as DNA: TGTGCCAGCACTTTGGGACGGGCGGGTTACAATGAGCAGTTCTTC.

This clonotype was seen only a few times. The gene calls are TRBV21-1 and TRBJ2-7; the D segment call TRBD2 is taken from the table without a DNA check. TRBV21-1 is reported as a pseudogene. The CDR3 runs to 16 residues. The CDR3 protein is CASSKVLEGGEDEQYF. The CDR3 nucleotides read TGTGCCAGCAGCAAAGTACTAGAGGGAGGGGAAGACGAGCAGTACTTC.

The J gene is TRBJ2-5, the V gene TRBV3-1, with TRBD1 identical over 8 bases. The ends lost 0 bases at V and 3 bases at J; junction bases unmatched: 9. This CDR3 has 17 residues. Per germline, CDR1 LGHDT and CDR2 YNNKEL (reference sequence). CDR3 in DNA: TGTGCCAGCAGCCAAGAGATTTCGGACAGGGATGAAGAGACCCAGTACTTC. Its protein product is CASSQEISDRDEETQYF.

This clonotype came up a few times. The V call is TRBV12-3 or TRBV12-4, the J call TRBJ2-1, with D possibly called TRBD1 or TRBD2 (6 bases each). The V and J ends lost 8 bases and 9 bases respectively, with 17 bases between them. CDR3 size: 13 residues. CDR3: CASARGRGGEQFF. The CDR3, as DNA: TGTGCCAGCGCGCGGGGCCGAGGGGGTGAGCAGTTCTTC.

The genes are TRBV18 and TRBJ2-5; 9 bases fit TRBD2. The V segment lost 3 bases and the J segment 4 bases; nucleotides outside the gene matches: 21. Germline assignment: CDR1 KGHSH and CDR2 LQKENI. The CDR3 has 20 amino acids. For the CDR3, the DNA is TGTGCCAGCTCACCTAACGGACAGACGTTTGGGACTAGCCCTGTAGAGACCCAGTACTTC. Protein: CASSPNGQTFGTSPVETQYF. Using reference TRBV18 and TRBJ2-5 for the parts outside the CDR3, the full variable domain is NAGVMQNPRHLVRRRGQEARLRCSPMKGHSHVYWYRQLPEEGLKFMVYLQKENIIDESGMPKERFSAEFPKEGPSILRIQQVVRGDSAAYFCASSPNGQTFGTSPVETQYFGPGTRLLVL.

This clonotype was detected a few times. The genes are TRBV4-1 and TRBJ2-7; 7 nucleotides match TRBD1. Trimming removed 3 bases from V and 5 bases from J; junction bases left unmatched: 4. CDR1 and CDR2 from the germline V gene are MGHRA and YSYEKL. The CDR3 spans 13 residues. Written as DNA, the CDR3 is TGCGCCAGCAGCCAGCACGGGACAGACGAGCAGTACTTC. It specifies CASSQHGTDEQYF.

V gene TRBV11-2 combines with J gene TRBJ2-5; TRBD2 agrees at 15 bases. J gave up 2 bases and V 5 bases, and 6 bases lay outside the gene matches. CDR3 size: 17 residues. Germline loops: CDR1 SGHAT, CDR2 FQNNGV. CDR3 DNA sequence: TGTGCCAGCAGCCCCGGGACTAGCGGGGGGTATCAAGAGACCCAGTACTTC. This encodes CASSPGTSGGYQETQYF.

This sequence joins TRBV3-1 and TRBJ2-7; 7 bases align to TRBD2. This CDR3 has 16 residues. J lost 0 bases, V lost 0 bases, and 5 bases had no gene match. From germline, CDR1 is LGHDT and CDR2 YNNKEL (reference sequence). CDR3 nucleotides: TGTGCCAGCAGCCAAGACGGGCGGGGGACCTCCTACGAGCAGTACTTC. This gives the protein CASSQDGRGTSYEQYF.

This clonotype was seen more than once but under ten times. V gene TRBV20-1 combines with J gene TRBJ1-1; 7 positions match TRBD1. V was pared by 4 bases and J by 4 bases, with 6 bases of the junction left unmatched. Germline V gene sequence: CDR1 DFQATT, CDR2 SNEGSKA (reference sequence). The length of the CDR3 is 13 residues. The chain's CDR3 is CSATEGAGTEAFF. For the CDR3, the DNA is TGCAGTGCTACCGAGGGGGCGGGCACTGAAGCTTTCTTT.

This clonotype was counted between two and nine times. DNA for the CDR3: TGTGCCATCAGTGATTCCCTAGCGCCGCCAGATACGCAGTATTTT. It codes for CAISDSLAPPDTQYF. The chain uses TRBV10-3 and TRBJ2-3, with D possibly TRBD2 on 6 matching bases. The CDR3 has 15 residues. Germline loops: CDR1 ENHRY, CDR2 SYGVKD. V lost 3 bases, J lost 4 bases, and 14 bases lay in between.

This clonotype was observed a few times. The chain carries TRBV7-2 and TRBJ1-5; 9 positions match TRBD1. The trim removed 4 bases at V and 7 bases at J, leaving 5 bases unmatched. The CDR3 is 14 residues long. Germline loops: CDR1 SGHTA, CDR2 FQGNSA. In DNA, the CDR3 is TGTGCCAGCAGCTCAAGGACAGGGGCCCAGCCCCAGCATTTT. Protein product: CASSSRTGAQPQHF.

This clonotype came up a few times. This sequence joins TRBV24-1 and TRBJ2-2; D is unresolved. The CDR3 has 13 amino acids. V lost 9 bases to trimming and J lost 0 bases, with 7 bases between them. Germline CDR1 is KGHDR and CDR2 is SFDVKD. The CDR3 sequence: CATGKANTGELFF. Written as DNA, the CDR3 is TGTGCCACCGGGAAAGCGAACACCGGGGAGCTGTTTTTT.